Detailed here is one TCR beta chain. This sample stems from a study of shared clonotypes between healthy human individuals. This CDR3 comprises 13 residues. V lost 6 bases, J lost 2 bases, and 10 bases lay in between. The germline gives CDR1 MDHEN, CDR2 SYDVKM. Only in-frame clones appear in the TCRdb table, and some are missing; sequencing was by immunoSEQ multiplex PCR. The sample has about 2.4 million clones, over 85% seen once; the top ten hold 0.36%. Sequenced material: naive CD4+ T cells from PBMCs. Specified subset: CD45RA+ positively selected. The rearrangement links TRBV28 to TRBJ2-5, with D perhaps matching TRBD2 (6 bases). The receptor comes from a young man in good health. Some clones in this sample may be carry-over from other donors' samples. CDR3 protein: CASRNAGQETQYF. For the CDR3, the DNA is TGTGCCAGCAGAAACGCGGGGCAAGAGACCCAGTACTTC.